This T cell receptor beta chain was documented in a study of blood T cell repertoires in COVID-19. Study context: In each case, the material was cDNA or gDNA derived from T cells, B-cell-depleted T cells, or PBMCs.

Individuals drawn from about 26 US areas were about 18 to 89 years old. Two negative PCRs, clearance, or symptom resolution were required of recovered Cohort 3 donors. Trimming took 2 bases from V and 4 from J, leaving 11 bases between them. Germline V lookup: CDR1 MNHEY, CDR2 SMNVEV (reference sequence). This CDR3 spans 14 amino acids. Sequencing used immunoSEQ multiplex PCR; TCRdb keeps in-frame clones, though not all of them. The sample shows roughly 200,000 clones, about 87% of them seen only once. Sequencing was carried out using PBMCs or T cells enriched from blood (not recorded which). The chain combines TRBV27 with TRBJ1-2; the D gene is possibly TRBD1 (6 bases). This clonotype was sampled from a woman aged 25 to 39 who had recovered from COVID-19. The CDR3 is CASSLALTGYGYTF. CDR3 bases: TGTGCCAGCAGTTTAGCCCTGACAGGCTATGGCTACACCTTC.